This TCR beta chain was documented in a study of regulatory T cells in long-lasting Graves disease. Overall study findings and caveats: Newly diagnosed Graves' patients had higher TCR diversity than persistent ones. Favoring TRBV28, TRBJ1-2 and TRBJ2-5 was a feature seen in persistent disease.

Specified time point: persistent/refractory GD, antithyroid drugs over 5 years with positive TRAb. PBMCs provided the RNA from which the TCR library was made. Doctors identified Graves' disease using the American Thyroid Association guidelines. The V and J ends lost 3 bases and 6 bases, in that order; junction bases with no gene match: 6. The CDR3 is 15 residues long. This clonotype was seen ten or more times. Antigen unknown. Building the TCR beta libraries relied on iRepertoire HTBI primers, and CDR3 regions underwent Arm-PCR. TCRdb reanalysed the multiplex PCR reads using MiXCR and keeps one entry per CDR3 protein. The sample comprises about 340,000 distinct CDR3 sequences, roughly a fifth of which are singletons, and around 30% rests with the top ten.

This sequence joins TRBV12-3 or TRBV12-4 and TRBJ2-2, with 8 nucleotides matching TRBD1. The source material was peripheral blood mononuclear cells (PBMCs), sampled when the disease was refractory, from a patient treated with antithyroid drugs. The origin of this receptor is a female donor with Graves disease. CDR3 residues: CASSFWDRPSGELFF. The CDR3 DNA sequence: TGTGCCAGCAGTTTTTGGGACAGGCCATCCGGGGAGCTGTTTTTT.